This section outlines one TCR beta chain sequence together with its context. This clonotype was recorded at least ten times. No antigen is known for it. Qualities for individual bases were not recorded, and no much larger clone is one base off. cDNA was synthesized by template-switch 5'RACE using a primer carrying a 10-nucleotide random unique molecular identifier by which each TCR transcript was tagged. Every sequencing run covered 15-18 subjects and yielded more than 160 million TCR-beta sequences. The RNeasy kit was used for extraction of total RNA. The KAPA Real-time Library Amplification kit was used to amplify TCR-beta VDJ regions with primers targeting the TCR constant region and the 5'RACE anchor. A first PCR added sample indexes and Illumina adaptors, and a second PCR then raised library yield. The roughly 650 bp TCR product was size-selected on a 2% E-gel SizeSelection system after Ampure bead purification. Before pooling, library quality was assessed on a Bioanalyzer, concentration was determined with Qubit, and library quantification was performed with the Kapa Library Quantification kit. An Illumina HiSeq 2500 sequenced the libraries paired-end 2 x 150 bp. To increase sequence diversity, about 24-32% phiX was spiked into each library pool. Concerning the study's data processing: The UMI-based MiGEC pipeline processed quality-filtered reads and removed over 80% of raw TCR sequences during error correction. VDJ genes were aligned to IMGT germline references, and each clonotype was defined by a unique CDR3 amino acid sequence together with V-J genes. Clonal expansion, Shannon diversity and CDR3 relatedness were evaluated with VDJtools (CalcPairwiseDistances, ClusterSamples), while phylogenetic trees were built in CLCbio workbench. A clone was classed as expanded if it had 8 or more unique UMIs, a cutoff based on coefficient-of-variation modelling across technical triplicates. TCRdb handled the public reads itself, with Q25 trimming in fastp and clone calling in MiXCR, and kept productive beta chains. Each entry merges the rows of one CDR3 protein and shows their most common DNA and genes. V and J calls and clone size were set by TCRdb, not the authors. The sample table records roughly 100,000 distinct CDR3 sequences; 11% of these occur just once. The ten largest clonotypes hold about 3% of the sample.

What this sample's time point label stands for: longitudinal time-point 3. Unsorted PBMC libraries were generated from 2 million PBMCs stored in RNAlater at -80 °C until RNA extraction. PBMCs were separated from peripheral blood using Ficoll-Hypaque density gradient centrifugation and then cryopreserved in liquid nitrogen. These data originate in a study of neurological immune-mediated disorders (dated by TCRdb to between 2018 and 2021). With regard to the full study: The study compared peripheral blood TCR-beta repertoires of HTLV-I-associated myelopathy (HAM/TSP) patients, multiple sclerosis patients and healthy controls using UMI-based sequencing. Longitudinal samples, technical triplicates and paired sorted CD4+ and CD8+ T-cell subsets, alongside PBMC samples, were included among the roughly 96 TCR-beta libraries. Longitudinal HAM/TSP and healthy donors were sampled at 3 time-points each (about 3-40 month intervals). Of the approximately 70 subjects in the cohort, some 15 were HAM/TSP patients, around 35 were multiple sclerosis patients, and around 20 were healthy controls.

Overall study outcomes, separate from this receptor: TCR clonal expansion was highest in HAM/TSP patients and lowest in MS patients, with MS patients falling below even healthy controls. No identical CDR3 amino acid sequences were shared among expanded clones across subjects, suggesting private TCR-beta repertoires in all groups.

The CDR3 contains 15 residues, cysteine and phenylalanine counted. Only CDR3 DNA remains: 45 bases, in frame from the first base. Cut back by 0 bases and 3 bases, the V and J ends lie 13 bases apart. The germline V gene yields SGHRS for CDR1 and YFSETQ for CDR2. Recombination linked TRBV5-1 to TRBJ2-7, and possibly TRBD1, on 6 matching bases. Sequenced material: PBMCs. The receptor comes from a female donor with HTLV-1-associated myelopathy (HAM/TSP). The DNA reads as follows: TGCGCCAGCAGCTTGGGCAGGACAGACTACTACGAGCAGTACTTC. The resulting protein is CASSLGRTDYYEQYF.